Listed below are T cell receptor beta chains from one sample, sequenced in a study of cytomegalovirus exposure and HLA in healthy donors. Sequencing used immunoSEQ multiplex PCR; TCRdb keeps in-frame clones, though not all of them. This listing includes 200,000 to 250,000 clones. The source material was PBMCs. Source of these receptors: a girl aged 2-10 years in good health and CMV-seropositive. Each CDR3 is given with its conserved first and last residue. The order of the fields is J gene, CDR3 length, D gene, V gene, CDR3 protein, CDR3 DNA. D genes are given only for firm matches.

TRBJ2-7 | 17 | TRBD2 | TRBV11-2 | CASSLYLGAGGINEQYF | TGTGCCAGCAGCTTATATCTGGGTGCGGGAGGTATCAACGAGCAGTACTTC
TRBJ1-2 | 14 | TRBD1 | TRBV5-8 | CASSPGTGVYGYTF | TGTGCCAGCAGCCCCGGGACAGGGGTTTATGGCTACACCTTC
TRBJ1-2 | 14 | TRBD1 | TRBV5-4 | CASTPTGVLHGYTF | TGTGCCAGCACCCCCACAGGGGTTTTGCATGGCTACACCTTC
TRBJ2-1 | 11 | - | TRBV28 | CASSSSVKQFF | TGTGCCAGCAGTTCCTCGGTCAAGCAGTTCTTC
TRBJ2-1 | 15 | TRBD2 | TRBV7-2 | CASSPTSGGYNEQFF | TGTGCCAGCAGCCCGACTAGCGGTGGCTACAATGAGCAGTTCTTC
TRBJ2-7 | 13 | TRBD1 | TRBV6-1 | CASIQDRDHEQYF | TGTGCCAGCATTCAAGACAGGGACCACGAGCAGTACTTC
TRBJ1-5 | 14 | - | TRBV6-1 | CASSDTGSMQPQHF | TGTGCCAGCAGTGACACAGGATCAATGCAGCCCCAGCATTTT
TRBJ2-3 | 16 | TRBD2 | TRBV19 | CASSIGGGSGTDTQYF | TGTGCCAGTAGTATAGGCGGGGGGAGCGGCACAGATACGCAGTATTTT
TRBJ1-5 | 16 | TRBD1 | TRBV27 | CASSRDSRARNQPQHF | TGTGCCAGCAGTCGGGACAGCCGGGCCAGAAATCAGCCCCAGCATTTT
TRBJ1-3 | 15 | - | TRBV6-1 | CASRSSGGSGNTIYF | TGTGCCAGCAGGTCCAGCGGGGGCTCTGGAAACACCATATATTTT
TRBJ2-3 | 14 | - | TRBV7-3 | CASSPGPGTDTQYF | TGTGCCAGCAGCCCTGGGCCCGGCACAGATACGCAGTATTTT
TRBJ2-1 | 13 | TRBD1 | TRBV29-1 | CSVGQAPYNEQFF | TGCAGCGTCGGACAGGCCCCTTACAATGAGCAGTTCTTC
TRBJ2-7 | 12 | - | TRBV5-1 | CASSLAAGEQYF | TGCGCCAGCAGCTTGGCGGCGGGGGAGCAGTACTTC
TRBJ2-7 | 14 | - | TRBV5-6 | CASRDRIKTYEQYF | TGTGCCAGCAGAGACAGGATAAAAACCTACGAGCAGTACTTC
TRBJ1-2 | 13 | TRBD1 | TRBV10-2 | CASTQAGGYGYTF | TGCGCCAGTACCCAGGCAGGGGGCTATGGCTACACCTTC
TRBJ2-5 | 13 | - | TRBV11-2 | CASSLDAAETQYF | TGTGCCAGCAGCTTAGATGCGGCGGAGACCCAGTACTTC
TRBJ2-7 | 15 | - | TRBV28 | CASSLPKRTYYEQYF | TGTGCCAGCAGTTTACCCAAGCGGACCTACTACGAGCAGTACTTC
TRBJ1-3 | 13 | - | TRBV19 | CATGHLSGNTIYF | TGTGCCACGGGACACCTCTCTGGAAACACCATATATTTT
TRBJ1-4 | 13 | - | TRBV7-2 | CASSLSMDEKLFF | TGTGCCAGCAGCTTAAGCATGGATGAAAAACTGTTTTTT
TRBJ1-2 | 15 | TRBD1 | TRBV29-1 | CSVVSGQGPPYGYTF | TGCAGCGTTGTTTCCGGACAGGGGCCCCCTTATGGCTACACCTTC